This T cell receptor (beta chain) was recorded in a study of Ad26.COV2.S vaccination and SARS-CoV-2 variants. Trimming took off 3 bases at V and 5 bases at J, with 11 bases between the two ends. Germline assignment: CDR1 LGHNT and CDR2 FRNRAP. The CDR3 contains 14 residues. Treatment given: 15 to 20 received Ad26.COV2.S at low or high dose, single or two shots; several received placebo; per-sample allocation not given. Repertoires come from day 63 after the first vaccine or placebo injection. Ad26 vector vaccine expressed Wuhan-strain SARS-CoV-2 spike. This clone was observed a few times. The data were produced by immunoSEQ multiplex PCR, yet TCRdb's version contains in-frame clones alone and is incomplete. The data contain some 290,000 clones, approximately 86% of them singletons.

The sequencing used peripheral blood, collected in a trial of Ad26.COV2.S vaccine versus placebo. The sequence was obtained from a person aged 18-60 years who received the Ad26.COV2.S COVID-19 vaccine or a placebo. The chain employs TRBV12-5 and TRBJ2-1; D is unresolved. As DNA, the CDR3 is TGTGCTAGTGGTTTAGGCGCAATCGACAATGAGCAGTTCTTC. The encoded protein is CASGLGAIDNEQFF. The full variable domain, with the rest looked up from reference TRBV12-5 and TRBJ2-1, is DARVTQTPRHKVTEMGQEVTMRCQPILGHNTVFWYRQTMMQGLELLAYFRNRAPLDDSGMPKDRFSAEMPDATLATLKIQPSEPRDSAVYFCASGLGAIDNEQFFGPGTRLTVL.